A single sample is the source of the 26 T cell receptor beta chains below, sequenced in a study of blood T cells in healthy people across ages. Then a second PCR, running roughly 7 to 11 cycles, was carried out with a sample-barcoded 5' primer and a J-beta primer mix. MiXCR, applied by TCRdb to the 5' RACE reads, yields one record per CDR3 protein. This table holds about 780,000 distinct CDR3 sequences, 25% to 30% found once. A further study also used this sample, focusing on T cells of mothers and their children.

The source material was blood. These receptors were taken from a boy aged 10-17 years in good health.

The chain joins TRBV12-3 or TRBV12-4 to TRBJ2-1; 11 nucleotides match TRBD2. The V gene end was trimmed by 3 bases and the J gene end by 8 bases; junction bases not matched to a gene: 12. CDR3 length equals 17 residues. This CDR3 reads CASSFQNSGGAKDEQFF. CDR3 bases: TGTGCCAGCAGTTTCCAGAATAGCGGGGGGGCCAAGGATGAGCAGTTCTTC.

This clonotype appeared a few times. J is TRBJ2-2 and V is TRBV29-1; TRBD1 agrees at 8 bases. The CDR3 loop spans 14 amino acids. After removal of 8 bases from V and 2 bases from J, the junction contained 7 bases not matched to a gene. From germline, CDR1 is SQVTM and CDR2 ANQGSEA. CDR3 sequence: CSSRTGRNTGELFF. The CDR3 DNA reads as TGCAGCTCTCGGACAGGGAGAAACACCGGGGAGCTGTTTTTT.

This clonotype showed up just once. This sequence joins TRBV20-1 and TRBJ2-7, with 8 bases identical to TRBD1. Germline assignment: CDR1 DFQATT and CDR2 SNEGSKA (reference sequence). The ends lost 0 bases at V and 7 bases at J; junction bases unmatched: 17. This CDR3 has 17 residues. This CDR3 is CSARDSLRTGRSGEQYF. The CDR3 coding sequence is TGCAGTGCTAGAGATTCCCTTCGGACAGGGAGGTCCGGTGAGCAGTACTTC.

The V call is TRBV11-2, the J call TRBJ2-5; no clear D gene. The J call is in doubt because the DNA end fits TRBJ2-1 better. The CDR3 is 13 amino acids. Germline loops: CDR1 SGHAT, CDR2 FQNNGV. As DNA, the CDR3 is TGTGCCAGCAGCCCCGAGTTAGGCAATGAGCAGTTCTTC. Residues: CASSPELGNEQFF.

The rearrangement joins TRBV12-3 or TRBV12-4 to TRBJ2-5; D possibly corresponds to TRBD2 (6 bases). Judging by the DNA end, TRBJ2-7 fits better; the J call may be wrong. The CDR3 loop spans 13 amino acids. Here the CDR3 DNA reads TGTGCCAGCAGCCGTGGGACTTTCGACGAGCAGTACTTC. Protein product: CASSRGTFDEQYF.

CDR3: CASSTLPGGPGNEQFF. CDR3 nucleotides: TGTGCCAGCAGCACCCTCCCGGGGGGGCCAGGGAATGAGCAGTTCTTC. This chain uses TRBV11-2 with TRBJ2-1; 8 positions match TRBD2. The J segment lost 7 bases and the V segment lost 5 bases, leaving 13 bases of the junction unmatched. In germline, CDR1 is SGHAT, CDR2 FQNNGV. The CDR3 length is 16 residues. Looking up the rest from reference TRBV11-2 and TRBJ2-1 gives the full variable domain: EAGVAQSPRYKIIEKRQSVAFWCNPISGHATLYWYQQILGQGPKLLIQFQNNGVVDDSQLPKDRFSAERLKGVDSTLKIQPAKLEDSAVYLCASSTLPGGPGNEQFFGPGTRLTVL.

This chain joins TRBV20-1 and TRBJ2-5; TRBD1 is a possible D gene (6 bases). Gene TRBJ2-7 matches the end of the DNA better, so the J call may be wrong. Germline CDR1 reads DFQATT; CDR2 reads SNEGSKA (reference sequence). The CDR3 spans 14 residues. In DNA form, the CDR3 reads TGCAGTGCGGGCACTACAGGGTCCTCCTACGAGCAGTACTTC. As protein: CSAGTTGSSYEQYF.

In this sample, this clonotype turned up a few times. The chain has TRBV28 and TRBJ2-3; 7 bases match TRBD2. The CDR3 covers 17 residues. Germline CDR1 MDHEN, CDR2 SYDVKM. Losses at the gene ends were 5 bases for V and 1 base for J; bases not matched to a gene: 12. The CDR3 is CASSPWYILAGTDTQYF. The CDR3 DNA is TGTGCCAGCAGTCCATGGTACATTCTAGCGGGCACAGATACGCAGTATTTT.

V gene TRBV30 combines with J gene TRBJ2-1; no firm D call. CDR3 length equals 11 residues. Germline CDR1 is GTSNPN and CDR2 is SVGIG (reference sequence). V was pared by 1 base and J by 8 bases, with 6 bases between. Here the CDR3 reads CAWSARDEQFF. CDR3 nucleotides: TGTGCCTGGAGTGCAAGGGATGAGCAGTTCTTC.

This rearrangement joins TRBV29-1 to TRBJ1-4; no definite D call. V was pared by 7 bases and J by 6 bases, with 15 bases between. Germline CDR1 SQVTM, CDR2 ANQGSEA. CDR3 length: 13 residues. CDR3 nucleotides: TGCAGCGCCGCGCCAGATCTAGATGAAAAACTGTTTTTT. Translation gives CSAAPDLDEKLFF.

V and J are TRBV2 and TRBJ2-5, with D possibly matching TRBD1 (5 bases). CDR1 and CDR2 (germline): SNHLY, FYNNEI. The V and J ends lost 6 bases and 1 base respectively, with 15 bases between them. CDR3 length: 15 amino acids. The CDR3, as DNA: TGTGCCAGCAGGAGACAGTTATCGGGCCAAGAGACCCAGTACTTC. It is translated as CASRRQLSGQETQYF.

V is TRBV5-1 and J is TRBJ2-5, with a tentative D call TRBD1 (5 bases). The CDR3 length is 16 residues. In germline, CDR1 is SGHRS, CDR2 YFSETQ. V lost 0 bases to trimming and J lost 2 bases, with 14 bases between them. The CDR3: CASSLGGRGQQETQYF. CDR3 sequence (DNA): TGCGCCAGCAGCTTGGGGGGCAGAGGCCAGCAAGAGACCCAGTACTTC.

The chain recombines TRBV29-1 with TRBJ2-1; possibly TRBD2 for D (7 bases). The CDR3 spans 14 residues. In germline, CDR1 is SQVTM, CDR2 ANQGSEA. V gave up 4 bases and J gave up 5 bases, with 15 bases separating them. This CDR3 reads CSVGGLAANNEQFF. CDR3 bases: TGCAGCGTTGGGGGGCTAGCGGCCAACAATGAGCAGTTCTTC.

CDR3 sequence reads: CASNRGQKAFF. The CDR3 bases are TGTGCCAGCAACAGGGGGCAGAAAGCTTTCTTT. The rearrangement joins TRBV27 to TRBJ1-1, with 9 bases matching TRBD1. After removal of 7 bases from V and 9 bases from J, the junction contained 3 bases not matched to a gene. Germline assignment: CDR1 MNHEY and CDR2 SMNVEV (reference sequence). The CDR3 loop spans 11 amino acids.

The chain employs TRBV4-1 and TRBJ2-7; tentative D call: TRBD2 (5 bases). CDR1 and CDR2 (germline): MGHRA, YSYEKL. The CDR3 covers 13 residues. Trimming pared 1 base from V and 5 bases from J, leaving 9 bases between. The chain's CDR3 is CASSQVLRDEQYF. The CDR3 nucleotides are TGCGCCAGCAGCCAAGTACTGAGGGACGAGCAGTACTTC.

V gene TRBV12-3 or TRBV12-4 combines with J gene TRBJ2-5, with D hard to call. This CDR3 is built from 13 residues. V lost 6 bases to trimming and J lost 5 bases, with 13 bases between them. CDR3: CASRAGVWETQYF. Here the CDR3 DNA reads TGTGCCAGCAGAGCAGGAGTCTGGGAGACCCAGTACTTC.

The chain's CDR3 is CASSLDADDTGELFF. As DNA, the CDR3 is TGTGCCAGCAGCTTAGATGCTGACGACACCGGGGAGCTGTTTTTT. The V gene is TRBV11-2, the J gene TRBJ2-2; no firm D call. Germline CDR1 and CDR2: SGHAT and FQNNGV. The CDR3 covers 15 residues. With 0 bases removed from V and 3 bases from J, the gap between germline ends came to 8 bases.

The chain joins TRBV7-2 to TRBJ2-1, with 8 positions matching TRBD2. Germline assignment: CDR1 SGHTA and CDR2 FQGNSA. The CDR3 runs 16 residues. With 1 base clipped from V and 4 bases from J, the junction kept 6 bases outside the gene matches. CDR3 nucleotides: TGTGCCAGCAGCTTAGAGGCGGGGGGCTTATACAATGAGCAGTTCTTC. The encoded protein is CASSLEAGGLYNEQFF.

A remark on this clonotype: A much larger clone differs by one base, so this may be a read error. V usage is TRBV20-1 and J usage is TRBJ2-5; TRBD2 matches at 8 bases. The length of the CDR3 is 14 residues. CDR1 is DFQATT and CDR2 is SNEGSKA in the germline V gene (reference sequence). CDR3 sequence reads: CSARGQRGLETQSF. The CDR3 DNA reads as TGCAGTGCTAGAGGGCAGCGGGGGCTAGAGACCCAGTCCTTC.

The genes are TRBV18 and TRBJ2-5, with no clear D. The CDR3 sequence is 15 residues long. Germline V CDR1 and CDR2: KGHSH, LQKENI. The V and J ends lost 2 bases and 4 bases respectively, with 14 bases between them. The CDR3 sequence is CASSPTDQVLETQYF. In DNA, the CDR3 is TGTGCCAGCTCACCAACTGACCAAGTTCTAGAGACCCAGTACTTC. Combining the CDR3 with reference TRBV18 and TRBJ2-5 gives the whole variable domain NAGVMQNPRHLVRRRGQEARLRCSPMKGHSHVYWYRQLPEEGLKFMVYLQKENIIDESGMPKERFSAEFPKEGPSILRIQQVVRGDSAAYFCASSPTDQVLETQYFGPGTRLLVL.

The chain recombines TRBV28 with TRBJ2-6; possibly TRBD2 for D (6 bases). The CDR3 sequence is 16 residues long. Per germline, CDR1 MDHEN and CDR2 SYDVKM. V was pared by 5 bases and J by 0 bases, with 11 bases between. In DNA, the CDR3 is TGTGCCAGCAGTGCGGGATTTAGCTCTGGGGCCAACGTCCTGACTTTC. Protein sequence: CASSAGFSSGANVLTF.

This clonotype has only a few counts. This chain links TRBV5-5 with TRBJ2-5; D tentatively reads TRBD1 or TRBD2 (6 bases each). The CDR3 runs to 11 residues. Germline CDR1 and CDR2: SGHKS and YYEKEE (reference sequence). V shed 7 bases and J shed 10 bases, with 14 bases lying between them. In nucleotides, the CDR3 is TGTGCCAGCGTCCGGAGGGGGGTCCAGTACTTC. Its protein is CASVRRGVQYF. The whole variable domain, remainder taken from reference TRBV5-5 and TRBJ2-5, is DAGVTQSPTHLIKTRGQQVTLRCSPISGHKSVSWYQQVLGQGPQFIFQYYEKEERGRGNFPDRFSARQFPNYSSELNVNALLLGDSALYLCASVRRGVQYFGPGTRLLVL.

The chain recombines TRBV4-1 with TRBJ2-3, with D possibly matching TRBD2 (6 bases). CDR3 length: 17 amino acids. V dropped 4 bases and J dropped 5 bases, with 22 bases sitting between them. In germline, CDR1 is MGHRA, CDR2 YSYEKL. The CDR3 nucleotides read TGCGCCAGCAGCCCCCGGGACGGGAGTTATGTCGTAGATACGCAGTATTTT. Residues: CASSPRDGSYVVDTQYF.

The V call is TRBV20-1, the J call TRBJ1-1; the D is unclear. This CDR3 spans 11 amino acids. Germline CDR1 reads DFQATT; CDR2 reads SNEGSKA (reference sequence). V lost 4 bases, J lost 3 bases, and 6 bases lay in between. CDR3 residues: CSATAHTEAFF. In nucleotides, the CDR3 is TGCAGTGCTACAGCGCACACTGAAGCTTTCTTT.

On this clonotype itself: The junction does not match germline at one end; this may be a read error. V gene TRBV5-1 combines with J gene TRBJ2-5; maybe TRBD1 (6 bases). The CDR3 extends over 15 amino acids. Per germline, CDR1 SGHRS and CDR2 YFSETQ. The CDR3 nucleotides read TGCGTCAGCAGCTCTAAAGGGGGTTTCCAAGAGACCCAGTACTTC. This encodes CVSSSKGGFQETQYF. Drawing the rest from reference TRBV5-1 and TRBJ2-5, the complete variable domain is KAGVTQTPRYLIKTRGQQVTLSCSPISGHRSVSWYQQTPGQGLQFLFEYFSETQRNKGNFPGRFSGRQFSNSRSEMNVSTLELGDSALYLCVSSSKGGFQETQYFGPGTRLLVL.

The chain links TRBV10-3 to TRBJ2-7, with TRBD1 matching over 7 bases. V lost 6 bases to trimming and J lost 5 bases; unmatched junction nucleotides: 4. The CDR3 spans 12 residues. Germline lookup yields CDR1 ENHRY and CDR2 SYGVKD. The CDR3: CAIRGQGDEQYF. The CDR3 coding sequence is TGTGCCATCAGGGGTCAGGGGGACGAGCAGTACTTC.